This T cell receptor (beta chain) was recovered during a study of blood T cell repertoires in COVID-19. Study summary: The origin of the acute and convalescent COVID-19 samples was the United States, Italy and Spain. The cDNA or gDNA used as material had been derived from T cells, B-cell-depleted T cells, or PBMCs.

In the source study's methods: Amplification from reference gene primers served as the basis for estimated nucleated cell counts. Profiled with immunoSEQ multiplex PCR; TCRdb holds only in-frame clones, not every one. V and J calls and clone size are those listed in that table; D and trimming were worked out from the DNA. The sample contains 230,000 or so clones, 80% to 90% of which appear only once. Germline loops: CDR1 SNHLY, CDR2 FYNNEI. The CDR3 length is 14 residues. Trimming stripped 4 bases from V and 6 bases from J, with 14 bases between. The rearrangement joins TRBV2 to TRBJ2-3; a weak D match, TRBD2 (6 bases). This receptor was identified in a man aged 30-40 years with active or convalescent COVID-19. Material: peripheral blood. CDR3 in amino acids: CASSVSRAGDTQYF. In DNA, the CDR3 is TGTGCCAGCAGTGTAAGCAGGGCGGGGGATACGCAGTATTTT.